This T cell receptor beta chain was recorded in a study of PD-1 blockade in classical Hodgkin lymphoma. Study observations and caveats: Diminished baseline TCR diversity has been reported in newly diagnosed patients relative to healthy donors.

V lost 6 bases to trimming and J lost 2 bases, with 10 bases between them. CDR3 length: 13 residues. The germline V gene has CDR1 MNHNY and CDR2 SVGAGI (reference sequence). Sample time point: newly diagnosed, previously untreated cHL patient sample. As regards this clone: What it binds is unknown.

Sequenced by immunoSEQ multiplex PCR; TCRdb stores in-frame clones only, minus some. The sample has 15,000 to 20,000 clones, 75% to 90% seen once. V usage is TRBV6-6 and J usage is TRBJ1-1; D call uncertain. Sequenced sample: peripheral blood mononuclear cells (PBMCs). This clonotype originated in a human donor with classical Hodgkin lymphoma. The CDR3 is CASRATGNTEAFF. The CDR3 region has the DNA TGTGCCAGCAGGGCGACGGGCAACACTGAAGCTTTCTTT.